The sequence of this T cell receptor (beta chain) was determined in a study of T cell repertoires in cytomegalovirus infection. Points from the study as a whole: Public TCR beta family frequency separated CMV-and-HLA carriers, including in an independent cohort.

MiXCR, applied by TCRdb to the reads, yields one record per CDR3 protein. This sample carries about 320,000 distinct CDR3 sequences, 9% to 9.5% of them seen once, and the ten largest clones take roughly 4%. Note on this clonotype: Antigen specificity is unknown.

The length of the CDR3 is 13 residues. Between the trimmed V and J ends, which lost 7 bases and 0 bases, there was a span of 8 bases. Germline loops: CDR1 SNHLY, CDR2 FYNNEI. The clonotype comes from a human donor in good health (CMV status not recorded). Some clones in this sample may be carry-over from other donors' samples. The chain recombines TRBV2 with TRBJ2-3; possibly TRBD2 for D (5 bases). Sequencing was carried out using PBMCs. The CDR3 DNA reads TGTGCCAGCATCCGGGGTAGCACAGATACGCAGTATTTT. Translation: CASIRGSTDTQYF.